The TCR beta chain described here comes from a study of cytomegalovirus exposure and HLA in healthy donors. Trimming removed 3 bases from V and 9 bases from J, with 14 bases in between. Germline V gives CDR1 SGHTA, CDR2 FQGNSA. The CDR3 is 13 amino acids. The primer mix had 60 Vbeta and 13 Jbeta primers. The protocol was immunoSEQ multiplex PCR, while the TCRdb copy is restricted to in-frame clones and leaves out a portion. The data hold 100,000 to 120,000 clones, with 65% to 85% observed a single time. The source material was PBMCs. The clonotype was recovered from a woman between 18 and 30 years old in good health and CMV-seronegative. This chain joins TRBV7-2 and TRBJ1-1, with D tentatively TRBD1 (6 bases). As DNA, the CDR3 is TGTGCCAGCAGCTTGCGACAGGAGCCCCAAGCTTTCTTT. Translating gives CASSLRQEPQAFF.